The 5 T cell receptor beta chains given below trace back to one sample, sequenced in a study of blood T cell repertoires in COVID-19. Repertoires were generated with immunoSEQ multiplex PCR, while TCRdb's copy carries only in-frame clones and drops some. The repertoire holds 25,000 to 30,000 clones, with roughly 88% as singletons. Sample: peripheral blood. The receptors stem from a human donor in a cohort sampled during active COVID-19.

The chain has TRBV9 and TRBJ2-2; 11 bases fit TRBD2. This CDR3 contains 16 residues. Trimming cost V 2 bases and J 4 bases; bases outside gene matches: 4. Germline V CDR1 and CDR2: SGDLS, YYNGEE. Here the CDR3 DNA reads TGTGCCAGCAGCGTTAGCGGGGGGGCGGGCACCGGGGAGCTGTTTTTT. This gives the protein CASSVSGGAGTGELFF. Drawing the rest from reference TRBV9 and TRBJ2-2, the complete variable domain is DSGVTQTPKHLITATGQRVTLRCSPRSGDLSVYWYQQSLDQGLQFLIQYYNGEERAKGNILERFSAQQFPDLHSELNLSSLELGDSALYFCASSVSGGAGTGELFFGEGSRLTVL.

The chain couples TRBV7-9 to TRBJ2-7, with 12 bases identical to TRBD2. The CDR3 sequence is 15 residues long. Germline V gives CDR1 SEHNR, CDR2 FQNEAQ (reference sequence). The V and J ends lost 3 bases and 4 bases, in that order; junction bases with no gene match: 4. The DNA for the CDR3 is TGTGCCAGCAGCTTCGAGACTAGCGGGGGATACGAGCAGTACTTC. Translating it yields CASSFETSGGYEQYF.

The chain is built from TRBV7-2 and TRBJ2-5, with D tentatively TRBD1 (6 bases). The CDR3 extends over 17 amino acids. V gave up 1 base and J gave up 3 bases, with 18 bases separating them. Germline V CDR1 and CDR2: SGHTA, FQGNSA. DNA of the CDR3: TGTGCCAGCAGCTTAGATCTTTGGGGGCTAGAAAAAGAGACCCAGTACTTC. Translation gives CASSLDLWGLEKETQYF.

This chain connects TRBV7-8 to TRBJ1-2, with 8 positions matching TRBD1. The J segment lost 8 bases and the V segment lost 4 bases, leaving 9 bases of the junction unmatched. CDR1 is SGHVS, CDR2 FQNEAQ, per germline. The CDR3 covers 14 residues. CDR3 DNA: TGTGCCAGCAGCTCCCAGACAGGGGACAGCGGCTACACCTTC. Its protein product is CASSSQTGDSGYTF.

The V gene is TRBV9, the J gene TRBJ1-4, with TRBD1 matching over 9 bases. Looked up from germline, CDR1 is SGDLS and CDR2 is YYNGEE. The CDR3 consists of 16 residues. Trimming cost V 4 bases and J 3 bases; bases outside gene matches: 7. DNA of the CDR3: TGTGCCAGCAGCAAACAGGGGGCGCGGGCTAATGAAAAACTGTTTTTT. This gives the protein CASSKQGARANEKLFF.